Listed below are T cell receptor beta chains from one sample, sequenced in a study of blood T cell repertoires in COVID-19. Data came from immunoSEQ multiplex PCR; TCRdb stores just in-frame clones and leaves some out. The sample lists 380,000 or so clones; roughly 90% were seen once. The sample was PBMCs or T cells enriched from blood (not recorded which). The receptors stem from a woman in her forties with acute COVID-19. CDR3s include the opening cysteine and the closing phenylalanine or tryptophan. Each record gives: CDR3 length, J gene, V gene, clone size, CDR3 protein. Clone sizes are given selectively: once, few, many, or a class where the clone is expanded.

length: 16
J: TRBJ1-2
V: TRBV18
size: few
CDR3: CASSPRQDPQEYGYTF

length: 16
J: TRBJ2-1
V: TRBV5-1
size: .
CDR3: CASSLSVRVEYNEQFF

length: 16
J: TRBJ2-5
V: TRBV4-1
size: .
CDR3: CASSQVRTGGVETQYF

length: 13
J: TRBJ1-1
V: TRBV11-3
size: .
CDR3: CASSSLQGTEAFF

length: 17
J: TRBJ2-5
V: TRBV19
size: .
CDR3: CASSITGARGHQETQYF

length: 13
J: TRBJ2-5
V: TRBV12-3/TRBV12-4
size: .
CDR3: CASSGLAWVTQYF

length: 15
J: TRBJ2-2
V: TRBV5-6
size: .
CDR3: CASSYGQGRAGELFF

length: 14
J: TRBJ2-7
V: TRBV3-1/TRBV3-2
size: many
CDR3: CASSQWQGANEQYF

length: 19
J: TRBJ1-2
V: TRBV30
size: .
CDR3: CAWSVPATTPTGMSYGYTF

length: 14
J: TRBJ2-7
V: TRBV21-1
size: .
CDR3: CASSRWRGDYEQYF

length: 14
J: TRBJ1-4
V: TRBV6-5
size: few
CDR3: CASSPGQGREKLFF

length: 15
J: TRBJ2-7
V: TRBV5-3
size: .
CDR3: CARSFVCYRDYEQYF

length: 16
J: TRBJ2-3
V: TRBV5-4
size: .
CDR3: CASSSGLAGGRDTQYF

length: 17
J: TRBJ2-3
V: TRBV5-1
size: .
CDR3: CASSPYRTGLSTDTQYF

length: 16
J: TRBJ2-2
V: TRBV2
size: .
CDR3: CASSELAGENTGELFF

length: 11
J: TRBJ2-7
V: TRBV6-1
size: .
CDR3: CASSERGEQYF

length: 14
J: TRBJ1-2
V: TRBV19
size: .
CDR3: CASSRGQGNYGYTF

length: 15
J: TRBJ2-1
V: TRBV9
size: .
CDR3: CASSPRTGLYNEQFF

length: 13
J: TRBJ1-1
V: TRBV29-1
size: .
CDR3: CSVGRELNTEAFF

length: 13
J: TRBJ2-1
V: TRBV6-5
size: .
CDR3: CASSPRTRNEQFF

length: 17
J: TRBJ1-2
V: TRBV30
size: .
CDR3: CAWSAPGQPLINYGYTF

length: 11
J: TRBJ2-1
V: TRBV12-3/TRBV12-4
size: .
CDR3: CASRSSNEQFF

length: 14
J: TRBJ1-3
V: TRBV19
size: once
CDR3: CASSSGTAGNTIYF

length: 15
J: TRBJ2-1
V: TRBV15
size: .
CDR3: CATRVGGGWYNEQFF

length: 11
J: TRBJ2-2
V: TRBV5-1
size: .
CDR3: CASTHTGELFF

length: 12
J: TRBJ1-6
V: TRBV27
size: .
CDR3: CASSFPGSPLHF

length: 15
J: TRBJ1-1
V: TRBV10-3
size: .
CDR3: CAISLTGTTNTEAFF

length: 16
J: TRBJ2-2
V: TRBV4-1
size: .
CDR3: CASSHQRSGNTGELFF

length: 18
J: TRBJ2-5
V: TRBV10-3
size: .
CDR3: CAISDPLAGYFNQETQYF

length: 14
J: TRBJ2-1
V: TRBV5-1
size: few
CDR3: CASMASGAYNEQFF

length: 17
J: TRBJ1-1
V: TRBV7-8
size: .
CDR3: CASSLSGGGELNTEAFF

length: 14
J: TRBJ1-1
V: TRBV2
size: .
CDR3: CASSEEGQGTEAFF

length: 16
J: TRBJ1-5
V: TRBV19
size: .
CDR3: CASSIRWQGAGQPQHF

length: 15
J: TRBJ2-2
V: TRBV5-1
size: .
CDR3: CASSLDRIDTGELFF

length: 16
J: TRBJ2-3
V: TRBV2
size: .
CDR3: CASSIRDSPSTDTQYF

length: 14
J: TRBJ2-3
V: TRBV19
size: .
CDR3: CASSRAGGPDTQYF

length: 15
J: TRBJ2-7
V: TRBV19
size: .
CDR3: CASSVGQAGIYEQYF

length: 16
J: TRBJ1-2
V: TRBV11-2
size: .
CDR3: CASMKGTASDSYGYTF

length: 14
J: TRBJ2-7
V: TRBV3-1/TRBV3-2
size: once
CDR3: CASSDRGGSDEQYF

length: 14
J: TRBJ1-2
V: TRBV19
size: .
CDR3: CASSTSGTNYGYTF

length: 15
J: TRBJ1-6
V: TRBV7-9
size: once
CDR3: CASSLVQGPNSPLHF

length: 13
J: TRBJ2-7
V: TRBV18
size: .
CDR3: CASSLGLDWEQYF

length: 15
J: TRBJ2-3
V: TRBV25-1
size: .
CDR3: CASSEETGWADTQYF

length: 14
J: TRBJ2-1
V: TRBV3-1/TRBV3-2
size: .
CDR3: CASRPGQGGPEQFF

length: 15
J: TRBJ1-1
V: TRBV5-4
size: .
CDR3: CASSAPGELGTEAFF

length: 15
J: TRBJ2-2
V: TRBV5-4
size: .
CDR3: CASSQGAGKTGELFF

length: 16
J: TRBJ2-3
V: TRBV15
size: .
CDR3: CATSRGLAGETDTQYF

length: 16
J: TRBJ1-2
V: TRBV2
size: few
CDR3: CASSPIYQQGALGYTF